Listed below are T cell receptor beta chains from one sample, sequenced in a study of T cell responses to AZD1222 COVID-19 vaccine. TCRdb's copy holds only in-frame clones and misses some; the assay was immunoSEQ multiplex PCR. The data hold 150,000 to 200,000 clones, with roughly 93% observed a single time. The sample in question was peripheral blood, obtained on day 0 of AZD1222 vaccination. The origin of the receptors is an adult in good health. Both conserved end residues are part of each CDR3. The D gene is left open where the match is weak. Part of the rows lack a size; the others show once, few, many or a class for expanded clones.

DNA: TGCGCCAGCAGCCAAGGGAGACAGAAGCCCTACGAGCAGTACTTC; CDR3: CASSQGRQKPYEQYF; size: NA; D: NA; J: TRBJ2-7; V: TRBV4-1
DNA: TGTGCCAGCAGTCGCCAGGGAAATCAGCCCCAGCATTTT; CDR3: CASSRQGNQPQHF; size: NA; D: NA; J: TRBJ1-5; V: TRBV12-3/TRBV12-4
DNA: TGTGCCAGCAGCCCAGGGTCCTATGGCTACACCTTC; CDR3: CASSPGSYGYTF; size: NA; D: NA; J: TRBJ1-2; V: TRBV6-5
DNA: TGCGCCAGCAGCATGGGGATCGTGAACACTGAAGCTTTCTTT; CDR3: CASSMGIVNTEAFF; size: NA; D: NA; J: TRBJ1-1; V: TRBV4-1
DNA: TGTGCCACCAGTGATCCGGCTAAAGCCTACAATGAGCAGTTCTTC; CDR3: CATSDPAKAYNEQFF; size: NA; D: NA; J: TRBJ2-1; V: TRBV24-1
DNA: TGTGCCAGCAGTTACTCGGGGGAGAACAATGAGCAGTTCTTC; CDR3: CASSYSGENNEQFF; size: NA; D: NA; J: TRBJ2-1; V: TRBV6-5
DNA: TGTGCCTCCGAGGCAGCCAGAGCCAGTGGCATTCAGTACTTC; CDR3: CASEAARASGIQYF; size: NA; D: NA; J: TRBJ2-4; V: TRBV15
DNA: TGTGCCAGCAGCCAAAGCTACTACGAGCAGTACTTC; CDR3: CASSQSYYEQYF; size: NA; D: NA; J: TRBJ2-7; V: TRBV3-1/TRBV3-2
DNA: TGCGCCAGCAGCCAAGCTGACAGGGAGAACACTGAAGCTTTCTTT; CDR3: CASSQADRENTEAFF; size: few; D: TRBD1; J: TRBJ1-1; V: TRBV4-1
DNA: TGTGCCAGCAGTGAAGACGGATATGGCTACACCTTC; CDR3: CASSEDGYGYTF; size: NA; D: NA; J: TRBJ1-2; V: TRBV2
DNA: TGTGCCAGCAGTTTAGGGGCCTTTCACTCTGGAAACACCATATATTTT; CDR3: CASSLGAFHSGNTIYF; size: few; D: NA; J: TRBJ1-3; V: TRBV28
DNA: TGTGCCAGCAGCTATCCGGGACCTGGGGTGGCTGGCTACACCTTC; CDR3: CASSYPGPGVAGYTF; size: NA; D: NA; J: TRBJ1-2; V: TRBV6-2/TRBV6-3
DNA: TGCGCCAGCAGCCTCACTTCCCCCGAAAAACTGTTTTTT; CDR3: CASSLTSPEKLFF; size: NA; D: NA; J: TRBJ1-4; V: TRBV5-1
DNA: TGTGCCAGCAGCTTAAGACTTGACTCTGGAAACACCATATATTTT; CDR3: CASSLRLDSGNTIYF; size: NA; D: NA; J: TRBJ1-3; V: TRBV7-8
DNA: TGTGCCAGCAGCTGGGGACAGGCCATACTTGAAGCTTTCTTT; CDR3: CASSWGQAILEAFF; size: NA; D: TRBD1; J: TRBJ1-1; V: TRBV5-6
DNA: TGTGCCAGTACTGAGCGGGGAGCTAGCACAGATACGCAGTATTTT; CDR3: CASTERGASTDTQYF; size: NA; D: TRBD2; J: TRBJ2-3; V: TRBV4-2
DNA: TGTGCCAGCAGCTCATTGACTCGGACCTCTGGGGCCAACGTCCTGACTTTC; CDR3: CASSSLTRTSGANVLTF; size: NA; D: NA; J: TRBJ2-6; V: TRBV7-9
DNA: TGTGCCAGCAGTTTATCAGGGGGTCGAGCCCAATACGAGCAGTACTTC; CDR3: CASSLSGGRAQYEQYF; size: once; D: TRBD1; J: TRBJ2-7; V: TRBV6-5
DNA: TGTGCCAGCAGCCTAGTGGGGTCGGGAGGCTACGAGCAGTACTTC; CDR3: CASSLVGSGGYEQYF; size: NA; D: TRBD2; J: TRBJ2-7; V: TRBV13
DNA: TGCGCCAGCAGCTTAGCGGGACAGCTACTGAACACTGAAGCTTTCTTT; CDR3: CASSLAGQLLNTEAFF; size: NA; D: TRBD1; J: TRBJ1-1; V: TRBV5-1
DNA: TGCAGTGCTGGGGCTAGTGATGGCTACACCTTC; CDR3: CSAGASDGYTF; size: NA; D: NA; J: TRBJ1-2; V: TRBV20-1
DNA: TGCGCCAGCAGCTTGAGGGGATTCACCGGGGAGCTGTTTTTT; CDR3: CASSLRGFTGELFF; size: NA; D: NA; J: TRBJ2-2; V: TRBV5-1
DNA: TGTGCCAGCAGTCTCCTGGGACAGAGTAATGAAAAACTGTTTTTT; CDR3: CASSLLGQSNEKLFF; size: NA; D: TRBD1; J: TRBJ1-4; V: TRBV28
DNA: TGTGCCAGCAGCGATCAGGGGAGGGCCTACGAGCAGTACTTC; CDR3: CASSDQGRAYEQYF; size: NA; D: NA; J: TRBJ2-7; V: TRBV5-5
DNA: TGTGCCAGCTGCGAGGACAGGGTGGGTTGGACTGAAGCTTTCTTT; CDR3: CASCEDRVGWTEAFF; size: NA; D: TRBD1; J: TRBJ1-1; V: TRBV2
DNA: TGTGCCAGCAGTTTCATCGACACCGTCTATGGCTACACCTTC; CDR3: CASSFIDTVYGYTF; size: NA; D: NA; J: TRBJ1-2; V: TRBV6-2/TRBV6-3
DNA: TGTGCCAGCAGTTACACGCTAAACTATGGCTACACCTTC; CDR3: CASSYTLNYGYTF; size: once; D: NA; J: TRBJ1-2; V: TRBV6-5
DNA: TGCGCCAGCAGTCAATCTGATAGGTCGAGACTGTTGAACACTGAAGCTTTCTTT; CDR3: CASSQSDRSRLLNTEAFF; size: NA; D: NA; J: TRBJ1-1; V: TRBV23-1
DNA: TGCAGCGTTGAGGGACTAGCGGGGGTCACAGATACGCAGTATTTT; CDR3: CSVEGLAGVTDTQYF; size: NA; D: TRBD2; J: TRBJ2-3; V: TRBV29-1
DNA: TGTGCCAGCAGCACAAGACAGGGAGGAGATGGCTACACCTTC; CDR3: CASSTRQGGDGYTF; size: NA; D: TRBD1; J: TRBJ1-2; V: TRBV7-8
DNA: TGTGCCACCAGCAGAGATAGGGGACAGGGCAAGACCCTTCGACTTGCCCTCCACTTT; CDR3: CATSRDRGQGKTLRLALHF; size: NA; D: TRBD1; J: TRBJ1-6; V: TRBV15
DNA: TGTGCCAGCAGCCCAGGGGATCCTACTTGGAACACTGAAGCTTTCTTT; CDR3: CASSPGDPTWNTEAFF; size: NA; D: NA; J: TRBJ1-1; V: TRBV5-5
DNA: TGTGCCAGCAGCTCCGGGACTAGCGGGGGCCCACTCACAGATACGCAGTATTTT; CDR3: CASSSGTSGGPLTDTQYF; size: NA; D: TRBD2; J: TRBJ2-3; V: TRBV5-4
DNA: TGCAGCATTACCGGGTCCCCAAATGAAAAACTGTTTTTT; CDR3: CSITGSPNEKLFF; size: once; D: NA; J: TRBJ1-4; V: TRBV29-1
DNA: TGCGCCAGCAGCGAGGATGGCAGTACGCTACCGTTAACTTTT; CDR3: CASSEDGSTLPLTF; size: NA; D: NA; J: TRBJ1-4; V: TRBV4-3
DNA: TGTGCCAGCAGAGGCGGCGGGGATTCACCCCTCCACTTT; CDR3: CASRGGGDSPLHF; size: once; D: NA; J: TRBJ1-6; V: TRBV2
DNA: TGTGCCAGCAGTGCCCAGGTTCTGGCTAGCGGGGGAACTAGCACAGATACGCAGTATTTT; CDR3: CASSAQVLASGGTSTDTQYF; size: NA; D: TRBD2; J: TRBJ2-3; V: TRBV6-1
DNA: TGTGCCAGCAGCGTATCCCATTCTAGCACAGATACGCAGTATTTT; CDR3: CASSVSHSSTDTQYF; size: NA; D: NA; J: TRBJ2-3; V: TRBV9
DNA: TGTGCCAGTACCCCCGGGGGCGGGGATGAAAAACTGTTTTTT; CDR3: CASTPGGGDEKLFF; size: NA; D: NA; J: TRBJ1-4; V: TRBV19
DNA: TGTGCCTGGAATAAGGGACAGCCCATGGGGGATACGAGCCAGTACTTC; CDR3: CAWNKGQPMGDTSQYF; size: NA; D: TRBD1; J: TRBJ2-5; V: TRBV30